This T cell receptor (beta chain) was identified in a study of shared clonotypes between healthy human individuals (dated by TCRdb to 2020 to 2021). The study in broad terms: The cohort comprised a couple of women and three men aged 18 to 49 years. For each donor, CD4 naive and CD4 memory were each given three plates, CD8 naive was given two plates, and CD8 memory was given one plate. Per donor, leukapheresis produced somewhere between about 0.9 and 9 billion PBMCs. The study deeply sequenced blood TCR repertoires of about 5 healthy adults to estimate repertoire size and the extent of clonotype sharing between individuals. Different laboratories and diverse techniques were used to prepare libraries and sequence TCR repertoires, to increase sequencing depth and limit assay-specific biases. Study-wide findings and limitations: Across a handful of donors, around 5% of naive CD4, 3.5% of naive CD8, about 2.3% of memory CD4, and roughly 0.41% of memory CD8 clonotypes were shared. The genetic and exposure-history diversity represented was limited by the small number of donors. Incomplete sequencing was indicated by rarefaction of sorted-subset datasets, despite the large sequencing depth. Based on pairwise subsampling, the degree of clonotype sharing among donors was expected to be affected by sequencing depth. Sampling was restricted to blood, and TCR repertoires in tissue are likely to differ from TCR repertoires in blood. Estimated clonotype richness was generally larger for naive than for memory subsets. Compared with non-shared clonotypes, the clonotypes found in all four sorted-subset donors had higher generation probabilities.

The donors were healthy, HIV-negative adults with no recently reported acute infections or vaccinations. Every donor was a Caucasian adult living in Nashville, Tennessee, USA. CD4+ T cells were enriched through magnetic negative selection, after which naive cells were positively selected on CD45RA and the remaining negative fraction served as the memory subset. After blood collection by leukapheresis, PBMCs were isolated using Ficoll-Histopaque density gradient centrifugation and then cryopreserved in the vapor phase of liquid nitrogen. Purity and quantity of every magnetically sorted T cell population were checked by analytical flow cytometry. Genomic DNA was isolated from each sorted fraction and quantified by UV absorbance on a Nanodrop 2000c. V loses 5 bases, J loses 7 bases, and the germline ends lie 17 bases apart. The CDR3, from cysteine to phenylalanine, totals 15 residues. Of the read, only the CDR3 DNA is kept; its 45 bases are in frame from base 1. The germline V gene (reference sequence) specifies LNHDA as CDR1 and SQIVND as CDR2.

TCR CDR3 regions were amplified from genomic DNA by multiplex PCR using the deep immunoSEQ assay. Genomic DNA extracted from each cell subset was distributed evenly over all wells of several immunoSEQ 96-well plates, and each plate served as one replicate. Each replicate PCR for sorted subsets received about 180 ng genomic DNA, equal to about 30,000 T cell genomes. Purified libraries were measured with a Qubit 3.0 fluorometer, size-checked on a Bioanalyzer 2100, and measured again with the KAPA Library Quantification kit. A separate single-read 150-cycle Illumina NextSeq 550 flow cell was used to sequence each immunoSEQ 96-well plate. For the original study's pipeline: Because the immunoSEQ output included only junctional sequences and no quality scores, the filtering could not be the same as the filtering used for full-length reads. Sequences were annotated with PyIR, a Python wrapper for IgBLAST v1.9, and V/J genes and CDR3 were assigned using IMGT germline references. Reads were removed for weak V/J assignments (E-value above 1e-6), missing CDR3, stop codons, out-of-frame junctions, or ambiguous translated residues. V3J clonotypes were defined by identical inferred V gene, J gene, and CDR3 amino acid sequence. Percentage overlap between repertoires was calculated by dividing the number of shared unique clonotypes by the size of the smaller repertoire. RTK rarefaction, the Chao1 estimator, and Recon v2.1 estimates of unobserved clonotypes were used to assess repertoire richness. Generation probabilities for all TCRbeta clonotypes obtained by the gDNA method from a few donors were computed using OLGA. TCRdb's version of the immuneACCESS table is confined to in-frame rearrangements and falls short of the full clone set. An unresolved V gene accounts for under half of the shortfall where checked; the remainder is of unknown origin. V, J and clone size are taken as reported in that table, and D and trimming were inferred from the DNA itself. Here the sample has approximately 2.5 million clones; more than 90% occur a single time. Around 0.15% of the sample rests with the top ten.

With regard to this clone: Its antigen remains undetermined. No qualities accompany the bases; no much larger clone lies one base away.

This clonotype was obtained from a man younger than 35 in good health. Material: naive CD4+ T cells sorted from blood. This sample's cell subset or site label indicates: CD45RA+ positively selected. This receptor chain uses TRBV19 and TRBJ2-2; TRBD1 is a weak D gene call, 6 bases matching. The CDR3 sequence is CASSFPTGTGGELFF. The sequenced DNA: TGTGCCAGTAGTTTCCCGACAGGCACGGGCGGGGAGCTGTTTTTT.